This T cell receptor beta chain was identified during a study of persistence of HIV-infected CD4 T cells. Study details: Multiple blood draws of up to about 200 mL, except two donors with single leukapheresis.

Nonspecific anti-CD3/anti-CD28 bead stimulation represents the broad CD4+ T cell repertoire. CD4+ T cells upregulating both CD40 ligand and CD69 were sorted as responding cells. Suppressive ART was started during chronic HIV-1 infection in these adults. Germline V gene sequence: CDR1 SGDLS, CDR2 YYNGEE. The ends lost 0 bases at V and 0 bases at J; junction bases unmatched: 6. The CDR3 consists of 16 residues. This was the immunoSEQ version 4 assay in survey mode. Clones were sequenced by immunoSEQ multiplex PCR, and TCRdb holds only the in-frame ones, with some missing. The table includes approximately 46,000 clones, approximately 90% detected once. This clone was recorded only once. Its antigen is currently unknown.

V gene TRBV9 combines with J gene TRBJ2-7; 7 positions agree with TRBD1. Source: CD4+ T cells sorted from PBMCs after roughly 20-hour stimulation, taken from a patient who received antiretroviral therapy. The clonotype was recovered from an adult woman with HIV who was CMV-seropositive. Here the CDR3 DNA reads TGTGCCAGCAGCGTAGACTTGGACAGGAGCTCCTACGAGCAGTACTTC. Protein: CASSVDLDRSSYEQYF.